Following are 12 T cell receptor beta chains from one sample sequenced in a study of T cell changes during pregnancy in multiple sclerosis. Assay used: immunoSEQ multiplex PCR; TCRdb lists only in-frame clones, some missing. Here the sample spans just over 55,000 clones, around 90% being singletons. Sequenced material: peripheral blood, taken after pregnancy. These receptor sequences come from a female donor in good health, enrolled as a control in a pregnancy study.

The CDR3 spells CASSFGASGGYTF. As DNA, the CDR3 is TGTGCCAGCAGCTTCGGCGCATCGGGAGGCTACACCTTC. The chain joins TRBV13 to TRBJ1-2; the D is unclear. The CDR3 consists of 13 residues. The germline V and J ends were trimmed by 3 bases and 8 bases, with 13 bases remaining between them. Germline V gene lookup returns CDR1 PRHDT and CDR2 FYEKMQ (reference sequence).

For the CDR3, the DNA is TGTGCCAGCAGCTTAGGACTAGCAAGCAATGAGCAGTTCTTC. It specifies CASSLGLASNEQFF. V is TRBV11-3 and J is TRBJ2-1; 7 nucleotides line up with TRBD2. With V trimmed by 1 base and J by 6 bases, 3 bases remained unmatched. The CDR3 spans 14 residues. Per the germline V gene, CDR1 is SGHNT and CDR2 is YENEEA. Using reference TRBV11-3 and TRBJ2-1 for the parts outside the CDR3, the full variable domain is EAGVVQSPRYKIIEKKQPVAFWCNPISGHNTLYWYLQNLGQGPELLIRYENEEAVDDSQLPKDRFSAERLKGVDSTLKIQPAELGDSAVYLCASSLGLASNEQFFGPGTRLTVL.

The rearrangement uses TRBV28 and TRBJ2-5, with D tentatively TRBD1 (5 bases). Trimming shortened V by 3 bases and J by 1 base, and 12 bases separated the two germline ends. Germline lookup yields CDR1 MDHEN and CDR2 SYDVKM. The CDR3 loop spans 15 amino acids. The CDR3 spells CASSFSGMSQETQYF. In DNA form, the CDR3 reads TGTGCCAGCAGTTTCTCAGGGATGAGCCAAGAGACCCAGTACTTC.

V and J are TRBV6-5 and TRBJ2-7; 10 bases match TRBD1. The CDR3 loop spans 15 amino acids. Germline CDR1 and CDR2: MNHEY and SVGAGI. The ends lost 10 bases at V and 4 bases at J; junction bases unmatched: 13. CDR3 in DNA: TGTGCCACCAGGGGGATCGGGACAGGGGAGTACGAGCAGTACTTC. It encodes CATRGIGTGEYEQYF.

The chain recombines TRBV5-4 with TRBJ2-7; 7 positions agree with TRBD2. CDR1 SGHNT and CDR2 YYREEE come from the germline V gene (reference sequence). The ends lost 4 bases at V and 2 bases at J; junction bases unmatched: 9. This CDR3 region has 15 residues. The CDR3 loop is CASSPSGRVTYEQYF. CDR3 DNA sequence: TGTGCCAGCAGCCCTAGTGGGAGGGTCACCTACGAGCAGTACTTC.

This CDR3 reads CASSLAGRGLYEQYF. Here the CDR3 DNA reads TGTGCCAGCAGTTTGGCTGGAAGGGGGCTCTACGAGCAGTACTTC. V gene TRBV28 combines with J gene TRBJ2-7; TRBD1 agrees at 7 bases. V lost 3 bases and J lost 3; bases outside the gene matches: 8. This CDR3 is built from 15 residues. Germline V gives CDR1 MDHEN, CDR2 SYDVKM. Variable domain in full (rest from reference TRBV28 and TRBJ2-7): DVKVTQSSRYLVKRTGEKVFLECVQDMDHENMFWYRQDPGLGLRLIYFSYDVKMKEKGDIPEGYSVSREKKERFSLILESASTNQTSMYLCASSLAGRGLYEQYFGPGTRLTVT.

V and J are TRBV19 and TRBJ2-1; no reliable D call. This CDR3 has 13 amino acids. The germline V gene encodes CDR1 LNHDA and CDR2 SQIVND (reference sequence). V gave up 4 bases and J gave up 7 bases, with 11 bases separating them. This chain's CDR3 is CASSTRKVNEQFF. CDR3 DNA: TGTGCCAGTAGTACCAGGAAAGTAAATGAGCAGTTCTTC.

This chain links TRBV5-5 with TRBJ1-5; no definite D call. Germline V gene data show CDR1 as SGHKS and CDR2 as YYEKEE (reference sequence). The CDR3 covers 15 residues. Trimming cost V 0 bases and J 2 bases, with 9 bases left between them. CDR3 loop: CASSLGGMGNQPQHF. CDR3 bases: TGTGCCAGCAGCTTGGGCGGGATGGGCAATCAGCCCCAGCATTTT.

The sample holds a few counts of this clone. The J gene is TRBJ1-2, the V gene TRBV7-9, with D possibly matching TRBD1 (6 bases). The germline V and J ends were trimmed by 4 bases and 1 base, with 13 bases remaining between them. Germline V lookup: CDR1 SEHNR, CDR2 FQNEAQ (reference sequence). The CDR3 covers 15 residues. As DNA, the CDR3 is TGTGCCAGCAGCTGGCCGGACAGTCTTAACTATGGCTACACCTTC. Its translation is CASSWPDSLNYGYTF.

This chain links TRBV7-2 with TRBJ2-3; maybe TRBD2 (6 bases). Between the trimmed V and J ends, which lost 5 bases and 4 bases, there was a span of 10 bases. Per the germline V gene, CDR1 is SGHTA and CDR2 is FQGNSA. This CDR3 has 13 amino acids. CDR3 region: CASSRGTSDTQYF. The DNA for the CDR3 is TGTGCCAGCAGCCGCGGGACCTCAGATACGCAGTATTTT.

The chain links TRBV6-5 to TRBJ1-2; 7 bases match TRBD1. Looked up from germline, CDR1 is MNHEY and CDR2 is SVGAGI. The V and J ends lost 5 bases and 8 bases, in that order; junction bases with no gene match: 5. The CDR3 has 12 residues. The CDR3 sequence: CASSTTGLGYTF. The CDR3 DNA sequence: TGTGCCAGCAGTACGACAGGGCTGGGCTACACCTTC.

This chain joins TRBV4-1 and TRBJ1-4; perhaps TRBD1 as D (5 bases). The V end lost 1 base, the J end lost 7 bases, and 19 bases lay between the germline ends. Per germline, CDR1 MGHRA and CDR2 YSYEKL. The CDR3 has 17 residues. The CDR3 spells CASSQALQGGRGEKLFF. The CDR3 DNA sequence: TGCGCCAGCAGCCAAGCCCTCCAGGGAGGGAGGGGTGAAAAACTGTTTTTT.